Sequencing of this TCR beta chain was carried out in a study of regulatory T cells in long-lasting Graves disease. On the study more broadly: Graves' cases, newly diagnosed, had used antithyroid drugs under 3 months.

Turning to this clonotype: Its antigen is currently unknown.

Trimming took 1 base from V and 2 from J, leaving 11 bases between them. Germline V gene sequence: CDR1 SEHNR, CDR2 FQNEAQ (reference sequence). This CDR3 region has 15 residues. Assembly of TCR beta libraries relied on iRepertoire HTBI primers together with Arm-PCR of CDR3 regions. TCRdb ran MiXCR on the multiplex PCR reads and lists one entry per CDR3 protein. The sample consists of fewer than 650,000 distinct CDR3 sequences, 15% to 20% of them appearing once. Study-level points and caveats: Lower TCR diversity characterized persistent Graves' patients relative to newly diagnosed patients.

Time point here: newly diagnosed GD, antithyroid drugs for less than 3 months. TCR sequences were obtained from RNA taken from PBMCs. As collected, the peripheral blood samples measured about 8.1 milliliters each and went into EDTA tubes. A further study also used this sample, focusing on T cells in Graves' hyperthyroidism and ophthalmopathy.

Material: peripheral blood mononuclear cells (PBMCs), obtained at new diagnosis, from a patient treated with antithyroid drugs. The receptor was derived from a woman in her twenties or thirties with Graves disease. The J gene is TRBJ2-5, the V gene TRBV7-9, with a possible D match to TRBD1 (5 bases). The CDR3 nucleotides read TGTGCCAGCAGCTTAGGGCTGAGACAGCAAGAGACCCAGTACTTC. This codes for CASSLGLRQQETQYF.